In its sample, the clone carrying this TCR beta chain was seen once. The source of the sample is a study of cytomegalovirus exposure and HLA in healthy donors. PCR employed 60 Vbeta and 13 Jbeta primers. Profiled with immunoSEQ multiplex PCR; TCRdb holds only in-frame clones, not every one. The table has about 190,000 clones, more than 75% seen once. V was trimmed by 7 bases and J by 1 base, leaving 11 bases between them. This CDR3 comprises 13 residues. CDR1 is MNHNS, CDR2 SASEGT, per germline. The receptor was derived from a woman younger than 35 in good health and CMV-seronegative. The sequenced material came from PBMCs. The V and J genes are TRBV6-1 and TRBJ2-7, with D unclear. In DNA, the CDR3 is TGTGCCAGCACCAGGTCGTTATCCTACGAGCAGTACTTC. Its translation: CASTRSLSYEQYF.